Detailed here is one T cell receptor beta chain. Distinct nucleotide sequences in the sample also encode this CDR3. The data stem from a study of shared clonotypes between healthy human individuals. Libraries were prepared by immunoSEQ multiplex PCR; TCRdb keeps only in-frame clonotypes and omits some of them. The sample has some 980,000 clones; 76% are singletons. This CDR3 has 13 amino acids. Trimming took off 6 bases at V and 2 bases at J, with 10 bases between the two ends. Germline CDR1 is SNHLY and CDR2 is FYNNEI. The receptor comes from a man aged 18-30 years in good health. Sequencing input: memory CD4+ T cells sorted from blood. Noted subset: CD45RA-negative fraction. The chain is built from TRBV2 and TRBJ1-2; weak D call: TRBD1 (5 bases). CDR3 residues: CASRADSNYGYTF. The CDR3 region has the DNA TGTGCCAGCAGGGCAGACAGCAACTATGGCTACACCTTC.